These T cell receptor beta chains were read from a single sample in a study of blood T cell repertoires in COVID-19. The data were produced by immunoSEQ multiplex PCR, yet TCRdb's version contains in-frame clones alone and is incomplete. The repertoire includes about 160,000 clones, more than 60% of them detected once, and approximately 2.6% sits in the top ten. The sequenced sample consisted of peripheral blood. Receptors were obtained from a man between 65 and 79 years old with acute or convalescent COVID-19. CDR3s include the opening cysteine and the closing phenylalanine or tryptophan. D genes are given only for firm matches. Size tells how often a clone was seen (once, few, many) or the class of an expanded clone, and some rows leave it out.

TRBV5-1,TRBJ2-5,14,-,few,TGCGCCAGCAGCTTGGAAAGAGGGTCGGAGACCCAGTACTTC,CASSLERGSETQYF
TRBV7-8,TRBJ2-5,15,TRBD2,-,TGTGCCAGCAGCTTAGTGCGGGGGGGCGAGGAGACCCAGTACTTC,CASSLVRGGEETQYF
TRBV9,TRBJ2-1,13,-,few,TGTGCCAGCAGCGTAGCAGTTCGGGGGGAGCAGTTCTTC,CASSVAVRGEQFF
TRBV5-4,TRBJ1-2,16,TRBD1,-,TGTGCCAGCAGCTTGGACTCCGGACAGGGGTCCTATGGCTACACCTTC,CASSLDSGQGSYGYTF
TRBV30,TRBJ1-4,12,-,-,TGTGCCTGGAGTGACCATCGGGAAAAACTGTTTTTT,CAWSDHREKLFF
TRBV7-6,TRBJ2-2,16,TRBD2,few,TGTGCCAGCAGCGCGTCGGGGGGGCCGAGCACCGGGGAGCTGTTTTTT,CASSASGGPSTGELFF
TRBV3-1/TRBV3-2,TRBJ1-1,16,TRBD1,few,TGTGCCAGCAGCCACTTAAGGGGGACAGTGAACACTGAAGCTTTCTTT,CASSHLRGTVNTEAFF
TRBV3-1/TRBV3-2,TRBJ2-1,16,TRBD2,-,TGTGCCAGCAGCCAAGGATGGGCGGGAGGCTACAATGAGCAGTTCTTC,CASSQGWAGGYNEQFF
TRBV27,TRBJ2-3,16,TRBD2,-,TGTGCCAGCAGTTTAAGAATGCGGGGGGGAGCAGATACGCAGTATTTT,CASSLRMRGGADTQYF
TRBV4-1,TRBJ1-6,17,-,-,TGCGCCAGCAGCCAAGCGGGGGGGGCAGGGATGTATTCACCCCTCCACTTT,CASSQAGGAGMYSPLHF
TRBV19,TRBJ1-2,14,-,-,TGTGCCAGTAGAAACAGGGACGTCCTCTATGGCTACACCTTC,CASRNRDVLYGYTF
TRBV2,TRBJ2-1,16,TRBD2,-,TGTGCCAGCAGTGAAATGGGGCTAGCGGTCTACAATGAGCAGTTCTTC,CASSEMGLAVYNEQFF
TRBV5-1,TRBJ1-4,16,TRBD1,-,TGCGCCAGCGGTAGGGGGACAGGGCGGGACGGTGAAAAACTGTTTTTT,CASGRGTGRDGEKLFF
TRBV6-6,TRBJ1-2,13,TRBD1,many,TGTGCCAGCAGCCAGGGACAGGGTGGGGGCTACACCTTC,CASSQGQGGGYTF
TRBV6-4,TRBJ2-3,14,TRBD2,once,TGTGCCAGCAGTGAGGTAGCGGGAGTTGATACGCAGTATTTT,CASSEVAGVDTQYF
TRBV18,TRBJ1-6,15,-,-,TGTGCCAGCTCACCGCTGGGGGCCCAGGGTTCACCCCTCCACTTT,CASSPLGAQGSPLHF
TRBV29-1,TRBJ1-1,14,-,-,TGCAGCGTTGGCATCGGGGGGCAGAACACTGAAGCTTTCTTT,CSVGIGGQNTEAFF
TRBV9,TRBJ2-5,13,-,-,TGTGCCAGCAGCGTGGGGGGATCAGAGACCCAGTACTTC,CASSVGGSETQYF
TRBV9,TRBJ1-1,17,TRBD1,once,TGTGCCAGCAGCGTAGTAGGGACAGGCCCCTGGAACACTGAAGCTTTCTTT,CASSVVGTGPWNTEAFF
TRBV9,TRBJ1-2,14,-,-,TGTGCCAGCAGCGCCCTAGGACAGAGCTATGGCTACACCTTC,CASSALGQSYGYTF
TRBV5-1,TRBJ2-5,17,TRBD2,-,TGCGCCAGCAGCTTGGGGAGGCTAGCGGGGCTCCAAGAGACCCAGTACTTC,CASSLGRLAGLQETQYF
TRBV5-1,TRBJ2-1,14,TRBD2,once,TGCGCCAGCAGCTTCAGGCGGGAGGCCAATGAGCAGTTCTTC,CASSFRREANEQFF
TRBV15,TRBJ2-1,15,-,once,TGTGCCACCAGCATCCAGGACAGCCAAATCTATGAGCAGTTCTTC,CATSIQDSQIYEQFF
TRBV28,TRBJ2-3,14,TRBD1,-,TGTGCCAGCAGTACCGACAGGGGCACAGATACGCAGTATTTT,CASSTDRGTDTQYF
TRBV5-1,TRBJ1-2,13,-,-,TGCGCCAGCAGCTTGGACCGGGGCTATGGCTACACCTTC,CASSLDRGYGYTF
TRBV3-1/TRBV3-2,TRBJ2-3,16,TRBD2,-,TGTGCCAGCAGCCAAGACTCGCGGGGGGGGTCAGATACGCAGTATTTT,CASSQDSRGGSDTQYF